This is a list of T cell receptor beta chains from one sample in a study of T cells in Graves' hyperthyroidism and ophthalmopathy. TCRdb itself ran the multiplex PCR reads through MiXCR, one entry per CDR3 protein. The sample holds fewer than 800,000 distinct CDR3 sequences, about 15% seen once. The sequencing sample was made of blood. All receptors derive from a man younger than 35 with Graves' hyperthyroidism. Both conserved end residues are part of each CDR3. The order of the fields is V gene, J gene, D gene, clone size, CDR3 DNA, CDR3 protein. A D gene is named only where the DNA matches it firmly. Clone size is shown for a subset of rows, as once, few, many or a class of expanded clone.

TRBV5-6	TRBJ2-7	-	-	TGTGCCAGCAGCTCTCCTTTGGGATACGAGCAGTACTTC	CASSSPLGYEQYF
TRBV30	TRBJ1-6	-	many	TGTGCCTGGAGTGTTGGGAGAGGGAATTCACCCCTCCACTTT	CAWSVGRGNSPLHF
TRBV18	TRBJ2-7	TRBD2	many	TGTGCCAGCTCACCACCGGGGCGGGAGTGGAACGAGCAGTACTTC	CASSPPGREWNEQYF
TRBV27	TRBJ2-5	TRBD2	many	TGTGCCACCAGACCAGCGGGAGGGCAAGGAAAGACCCAGTACTTC	CATRPAGGQGKTQYF
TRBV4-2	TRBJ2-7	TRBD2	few	TGTGCCAGCAGCCATAGGACTAGCGGAAACTACGAGCAGTACTTC	CASSHRTSGNYEQYF
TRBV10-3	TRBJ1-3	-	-	TGTGCCATCAGTGTGGAAGGGCCTGGAAACACCATATATTTT	CAISVEGPGNTIYF
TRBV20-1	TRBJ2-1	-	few	TGCAGTGCTACAGACTCCGGGGATGAGCAGTTCTTC	CSATDSGDEQFF
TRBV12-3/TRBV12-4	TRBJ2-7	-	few	TGTGCCAGCAGCGGGACATTGTACGAGCAGTACTTC	CASSGTLYEQYF
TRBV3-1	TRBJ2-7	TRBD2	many	TGTGCCAGCAGCGTGGGACTAGCGGGAGGAGGGTACGAGCAGTACTTC	CASSVGLAGGGYEQYF
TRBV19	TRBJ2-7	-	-	TGTGCCAGTAGTATAAACTCGGGATCCTCCTACGAGCAGTACTTC	CASSINSGSSYEQYF
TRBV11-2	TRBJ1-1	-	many	TGTGCCAGCAGCCCAGGGGTGCGGGGGACGAACACTGAAGCTTTCTTT	CASSPGVRGTNTEAFF